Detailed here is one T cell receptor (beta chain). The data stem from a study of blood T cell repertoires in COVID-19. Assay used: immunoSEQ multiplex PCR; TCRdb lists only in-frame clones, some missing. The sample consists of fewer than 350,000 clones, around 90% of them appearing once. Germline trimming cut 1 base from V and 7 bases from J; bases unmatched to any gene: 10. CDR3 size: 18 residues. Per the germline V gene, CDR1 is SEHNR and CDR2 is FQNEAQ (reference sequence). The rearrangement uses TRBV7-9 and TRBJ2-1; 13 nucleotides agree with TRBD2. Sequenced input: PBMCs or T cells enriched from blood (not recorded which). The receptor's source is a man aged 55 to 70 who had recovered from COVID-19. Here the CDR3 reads CASSLGATGTSGKNEQFF. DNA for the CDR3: TGTGCCAGCAGCTTAGGGGCGACCGGGACTAGCGGGAAGAATGAGCAGTTCTTC. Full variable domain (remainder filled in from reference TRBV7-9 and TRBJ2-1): DTGVSQNPRHKITKRGQNVTFRCDPISEHNRLYWYRQTLGQGPEFLTYFQNEAQLEKSRLLSDRFSAERPKGSFSTLEIQRTEQGDSAMYLCASSLGATGTSGKNEQFFGPGTRLTVL.